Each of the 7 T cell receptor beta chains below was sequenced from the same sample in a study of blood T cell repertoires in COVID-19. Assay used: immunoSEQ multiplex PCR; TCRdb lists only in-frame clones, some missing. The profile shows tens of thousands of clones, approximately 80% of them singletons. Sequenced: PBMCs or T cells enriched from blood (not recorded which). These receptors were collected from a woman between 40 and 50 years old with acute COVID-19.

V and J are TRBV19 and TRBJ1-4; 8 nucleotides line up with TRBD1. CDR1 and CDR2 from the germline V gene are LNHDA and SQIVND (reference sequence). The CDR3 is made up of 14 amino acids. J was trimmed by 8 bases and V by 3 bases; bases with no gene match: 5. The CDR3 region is CASSIAGGDEKLFF. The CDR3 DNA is TGTGCCAGTAGTATTGCAGGGGGCGACGAAAAACTGTTTTTT.

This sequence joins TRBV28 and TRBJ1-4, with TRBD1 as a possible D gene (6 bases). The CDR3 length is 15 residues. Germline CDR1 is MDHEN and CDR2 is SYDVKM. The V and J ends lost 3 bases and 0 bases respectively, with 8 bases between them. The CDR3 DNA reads TGTGCCAGCAGTTTGTCAGGGGCAACTAATGAAAAACTGTTTTTT. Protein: CASSLSGATNEKLFF.

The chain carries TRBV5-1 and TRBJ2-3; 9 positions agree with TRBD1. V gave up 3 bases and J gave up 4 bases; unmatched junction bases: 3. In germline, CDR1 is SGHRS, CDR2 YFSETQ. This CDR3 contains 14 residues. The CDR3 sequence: CASSSGQGSDTQYF. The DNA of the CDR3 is TGCGCCAGCAGCTCCGGACAGGGGTCAGATACGCAGTATTTT. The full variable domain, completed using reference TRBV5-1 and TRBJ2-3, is KAGVTQTPRYLIKTRGQQVTLSCSPISGHRSVSWYQQTPGQGLQFLFEYFSETQRNKGNFPGRFSGRQFSNSRSEMNVSTLELGDSALYLCASSSGQGSDTQYFGPGTRLTVL.

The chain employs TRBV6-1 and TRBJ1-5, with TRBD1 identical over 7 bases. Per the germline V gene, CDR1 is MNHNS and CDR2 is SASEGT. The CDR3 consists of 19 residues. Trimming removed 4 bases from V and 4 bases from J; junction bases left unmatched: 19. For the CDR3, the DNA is TGTGCCAGCAGTGCGTTAAGGGGGCGCGGATTGAGCTTTAATCAGCCCCAGCATTTT. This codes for CASSALRGRGLSFNQPQHF.

The CDR3 is CASSSTGADYEQYF. Written as DNA, the CDR3 is TGCGCCAGCAGTAGCACAGGGGCAGACTACGAGCAGTACTTC. The rearrangement uses TRBV5-1 and TRBJ2-7; 7 nucleotides line up with TRBD1. Germline V lookup: CDR1 SGHRS, CDR2 YFSETQ. V lost 5 bases, J lost 3 bases, and 8 bases stayed unmatched. The CDR3 contains 14 residues. Together with reference TRBV5-1 and TRBJ2-7, the CDR3 gives the full variable domain: KAGVTQTPRYLIKTRGQQVTLSCSPISGHRSVSWYQQTPGQGLQFLFEYFSETQRNKGNFPGRFSGRQFSNSRSEMNVSTLELGDSALYLCASSSTGADYEQYFGPGTRLTVT.

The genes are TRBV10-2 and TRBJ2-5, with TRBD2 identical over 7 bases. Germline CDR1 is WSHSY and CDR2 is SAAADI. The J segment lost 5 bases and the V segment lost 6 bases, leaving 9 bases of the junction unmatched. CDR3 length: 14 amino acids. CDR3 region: CASSETSPRETQYF. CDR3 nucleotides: TGCGCCAGCAGCGAGACTAGCCCCCGTGAGACCCAGTACTTC.

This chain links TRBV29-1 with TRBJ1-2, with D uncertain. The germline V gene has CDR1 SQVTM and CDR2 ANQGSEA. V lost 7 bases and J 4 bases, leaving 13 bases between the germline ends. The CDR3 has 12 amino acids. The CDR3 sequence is CSAGEPAYGYTF. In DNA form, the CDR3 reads TGCAGCGCCGGAGAGCCGGCCTATGGCTACACCTTC.